This record concerns one T cell receptor beta chain sequence. This entry comes from a study of blood T cell repertoires in COVID-19. Recovered Cohort 3 donors showed two negative PCRs, clearance, or symptom resolution. CDR1 and CDR2 from the germline V gene are SGHDT and YYEEEE. This CDR3 region has 15 residues. The V segment lost 3 bases and the J segment 2 bases; nucleotides outside the gene matches: 5. Measured with immunoSEQ multiplex PCR; TCRdb has only the in-frame clones, and not every one. There are over 150,000 clones in the sample; roughly four fifths occur only once, and about 11% lies in the top ten.

The gene calls are TRBV5-6 and TRBJ2-3, with TRBD2 identical over 8 bases. Sequenced: PBMCs or T cells enriched from blood (not recorded which). This TCR derives from a man aged 35-49 years who had recovered from COVID-19. CDR3 nucleotides: TGTGCCAGCAGCTCCCTGACTAGCGACACAGATACGCAGTATTTT. This codes for CASSSLTSDTDTQYF.